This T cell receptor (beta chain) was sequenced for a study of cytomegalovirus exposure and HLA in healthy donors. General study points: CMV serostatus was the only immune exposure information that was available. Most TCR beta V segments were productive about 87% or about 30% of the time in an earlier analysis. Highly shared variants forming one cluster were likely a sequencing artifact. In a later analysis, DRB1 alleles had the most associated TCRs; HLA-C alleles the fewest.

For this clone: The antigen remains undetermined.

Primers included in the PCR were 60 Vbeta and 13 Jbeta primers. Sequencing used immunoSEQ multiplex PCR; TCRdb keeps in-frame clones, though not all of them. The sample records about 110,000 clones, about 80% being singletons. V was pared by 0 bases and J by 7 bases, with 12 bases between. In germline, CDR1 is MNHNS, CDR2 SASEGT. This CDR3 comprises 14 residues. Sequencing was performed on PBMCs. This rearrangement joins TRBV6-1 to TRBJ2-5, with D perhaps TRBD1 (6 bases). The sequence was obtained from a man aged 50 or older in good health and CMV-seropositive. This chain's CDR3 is CASSEAAGVGTQYF. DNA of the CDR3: TGTGCCAGCAGTGAAGCGGCAGGGGTAGGGACCCAGTACTTC.